A single T cell receptor (beta chain) is shown here with its context. Its antigen is currently unknown. The CDR3 is made up of 13 amino acids. The germline V gene has CDR1 SGDLS and CDR2 YYNGEE. These data belong to a study of T cells expressing NK-cell markers. Study details: Source material for TCR beta repertoires consisted of sorted CD3+CD56+NKG2C+, CD3+CD56+NKG2C- and CD3+CD56-NKG2C+ T cells. HCMV seropositivity characterized most of the eight sequenced donors, and seronegativity one. Points from the study as a whole: Dominant NKG2C+ clonotypes accounted for roughly 1.0-8% of CD8+ T cells in about six donors.

A 5'RACE template switching approach incorporating UMIs was used to make TCR beta cDNA. Following a re-call of the 5' RACE reads, TCRdb has one entry per CDR3 protein and lacks DNA. Its table records 120,000 to 150,000 distinct CDR3 sequences. The origin of this receptor is a man between 18 and 35 years old in good health. The rearrangement links TRBV9 to TRBJ2-2; TCRdb lists TRBD2, though no DNA is available to test this call. The sample comprised blood T cells: a sorted CD56 or NKG2C T cell subset, CD4+ or CD8+ T cells, or bulk PBMC T cells (not recorded which). The CDR3 sequence is CASNEGPTGELFF.